A single sample gave rise to the 27 T cell receptor beta chains below, sequenced in a study of long-term antiretroviral therapy in people with HIV. Sequencing relied on immunoSEQ assay v3.0, run at survey level. Measured with immunoSEQ multiplex PCR; TCRdb has only the in-frame clones, and not every one. The sample consists of around 18,000 clones, 76% of them appearing once. The source material was unsorted PBMCs, sampled 0.5 years before starting antiretroviral therapy. These receptors were obtained from a woman between 50 and 59 years old with HIV.

V gene TRBV5-1 combines with J gene TRBJ2-1; D uncertain. This CDR3 is built from 12 residues. Per the germline V gene, CDR1 is SGHRS and CDR2 is YFSETQ. V was clipped by 1 base and J by 7 bases, with 6 bases between them. DNA for the CDR3: TGCGCCAGCAGCTTGAATCAGAATGAGCAGTTCTTC. This codes for CASSLNQNEQFF.

This clone was detected a few times. DNA of the CDR3: TGTGCCAGCAGCCCCTTCGATCAGCCCCAGCATTTT. Translation gives CASSPFDQPQHF. The chain recombines TRBV9 with TRBJ1-5; no firm D call. Germline values: CDR1 SGDLS, CDR2 YYNGEE. The CDR3 runs to 12 residues. Trimming removed 4 bases at V and 5 bases at J, with 7 bases between.

V is TRBV30 and J is TRBJ2-3; possible D gene TRBD1, 6 bases. The CDR3 covers 14 residues. The V gene lost 3 bases and the J gene lost 0 bases, with 10 bases spanning the gap. Germline V CDR1 and CDR2: GTSNPN, SVGIG (reference sequence). CDR3 sequence reads: CAWSRDTSTDTQYF. CDR3 DNA: TGTGCCTGGAGCCGGGACACCAGCACAGATACGCAGTATTTT.

The chain uses TRBV7-6 and TRBJ2-3, with D possibly matching TRBD1 (5 bases). Deletions cut 1 base from V and 11 bases from J, with 16 bases between. Per the germline V gene, CDR1 is SGHVS and CDR2 is FNYEAQ. This CDR3 spans 14 amino acids. The chain's CDR3 is CASSLEIRQGQQYF. Written as DNA, the CDR3 is TGTGCCAGCAGCTTAGAGATTAGGCAGGGCCAGCAGTATTTT.

V usage is TRBV27 and J usage is TRBJ1-3; no clear D gene. From germline, CDR1 is MNHEY and CDR2 SMNVEV (reference sequence). The CDR3 sequence is 15 residues long. The V and J ends lost 2 bases and 0 bases respectively, with 8 bases between them. As DNA, the CDR3 is TGTGCCAGCAGTTTAGACGGATACTCTGGAAACACCATATATTTT. It specifies CASSLDGYSGNTIYF.

This rearrangement joins TRBV18 to TRBJ2-7; TRBD2 matches at 11 bases. Germline CDR1 reads KGHSH; CDR2 reads LQKENI. J gave up 0 bases and V 2 bases, and 3 bases lay outside the gene matches. The CDR3 contains 16 residues. The CDR3 coding sequence is TGTGCCAGCTCACCAGGGACTAGCGGAGACTCCTACGAGCAGTACTTC. The encoded protein is CASSPGTSGDSYEQYF.

The V call is TRBV11-2, the J call TRBJ2-5; TRBD2 matches 10 bases. Trimming took 6 bases from V and 7 from J; bases not matched to a gene: 14. Per germline, CDR1 SGHAT and CDR2 FQNNGV. This CDR3 is 16 amino acids long. CDR3 coding DNA: TGTGCCAGCAGTAGGGGGGGAGTGCTAGCGGGGGTGACCCAGTACTTC. Protein: CASSRGGVLAGVTQYF.

The V and J genes are TRBV23-1 and TRBJ2-5; D gene uncertain. TRBV23-1 counts as an open reading frame of uncertain function. Trimming shortened V by 0 bases and J by 1 base, and 9 bases separated the two germline ends. This CDR3 contains 15 residues. This CDR3 reads CASSQSLPGQETQYF. The CDR3 DNA reads TGCGCCAGCAGTCAATCCCTCCCAGGCCAAGAGACCCAGTACTTC.

The chain uses TRBV4-2 and TRBJ2-7; 14 nucleotides line up with TRBD2. Germline CDR1 LGHNA, CDR2 YNFKEQ. V lost 4 bases, J lost 5 bases, and 10 bases stayed unmatched. The CDR3 loop spans 17 amino acids. Here the CDR3 reads CASSRVTSGGARDEQYF. CDR3 nucleotide sequence: TGTGCCAGCAGCCGGGTGACTAGCGGGGGGGCCCGGGACGAGCAGTACTTC.

CDR3 nucleotide sequence: TGCGCCAGCAGCTCGACAGGGGCAGGGGGGACCCAGTACTTC. Protein: CASSSTGAGGTQYF. V usage is TRBV5-1 and J usage is TRBJ2-5; TRBD1 matches at 8 bases. With 3 bases clipped from V and 7 bases from J, the junction kept 8 bases outside the gene matches. Germline V CDR1 and CDR2: SGHRS, YFSETQ. This CDR3 has 14 amino acids. The complete variable domain, with remaining parts taken from reference TRBV5-1 and TRBJ2-5, reads KAGVTQTPRYLIKTRGQQVTLSCSPISGHRSVSWYQQTPGQGLQFLFEYFSETQRNKGNFPGRFSGRQFSNSRSEMNVSTLELGDSALYLCASSSTGAGGTQYFGPGTRLLVL.

The gene calls are TRBV7-9 and TRBJ2-2, with 10 bases lining up with TRBD1. V lost 5 bases, J lost 2 bases, and 14 bases stayed unmatched. The CDR3 has 19 residues. Germline assignment: CDR1 SEHNR and CDR2 FQNEAQ (reference sequence). As DNA, the CDR3 is TGTGCCAGCAGCCCACAACCGGGACAGGGGACGGAAAACACCGGGGAGCTGTTTTTT. Translating it yields CASSPQPGQGTENTGELFF.

The chain recombines TRBV10-1 with TRBJ2-2; no clear D gene. The germline V gene encodes CDR1 WNHNN and CDR2 SYGVQD (reference sequence). V lost 5 bases and J 2 bases, leaving 3 bases between the germline ends. The CDR3 has 12 amino acids. This CDR3 reads CASSSNTGELFF. CDR3 sequence (DNA): TGCGCCAGCAGTTCAAACACCGGGGAGCTGTTTTTT.

CDR3 residues: CASSLAQVQGGDYGYTF. As DNA, the CDR3 is TGTGCCAGCAGCTTGGCGCAAGTACAGGGGGGAGACTATGGCTACACCTTC. The J gene is TRBJ1-2, the V gene TRBV5-5; 8 nucleotides agree with TRBD1. The ends lost 0 bases at V and 3 bases at J; junction bases unmatched: 10. The CDR3 loop spans 17 amino acids. Germline CDR1 and CDR2: SGHKS and YYEKEE (reference sequence).

By proportion, this clone is medium-sized. The chain employs TRBV10-2 and TRBJ2-7; D is undetermined. CDR1 is WSHSY and CDR2 is SAAADI in the germline V gene. The CDR3 is made up of 11 amino acids. V lost 3 bases, J lost 0 bases, and 0 bases lay in between. The CDR3 here is CASSDSYEQYF. The CDR3 coding sequence is TGCGCCAGCAGTGACTCCTACGAGCAGTACTTC.

The rearrangement uses TRBV12-5 and TRBJ2-1; a weak D match, TRBD1 (5 bases). This CDR3 region has 13 residues. Germline V gene lookup returns CDR1 LGHNT and CDR2 FRNRAP. Trimming removed 2 bases at V and 5 bases at J, with 7 bases between. The CDR3 loop is CASGLQGNNEQFF. The CDR3 DNA reads TGTGCTAGTGGTTTGCAGGGAAACAATGAGCAGTTCTTC.

This CDR3 reads CASSPLGQGNTEAFF. For the CDR3, the DNA is TGTGCCAGCAGCCCGCTAGGACAGGGGAACACTGAAGCTTTCTTT. This chain connects TRBV14 to TRBJ1-1; 8 bases fit TRBD1. Germline lookup yields CDR1 SGHDN and CDR2 FVKESK. The CDR3 runs 15 residues. The V segment lost 4 bases and the J segment 1 base; nucleotides outside the gene matches: 5.

The chain combines TRBV29-1 with TRBJ2-1, with D possibly called TRBD1 or TRBD2 (5 bases each). The CDR3 runs to 14 residues. Germline values: CDR1 SQVTM, CDR2 ANQGSEA. Deletions cut 7 bases from V and 0 bases from J, with 13 bases between. CDR3 amino acids: CSATRDPSYNEQFF. CDR3 bases: TGCAGCGCGACCAGGGACCCCTCCTACAATGAGCAGTTCTTC.

This chain connects TRBV11-1 to TRBJ2-7; 7 nucleotides line up with TRBD1. CDR1 SGHAT and CDR2 FQDESV come from the germline V gene (reference sequence). With 5 bases clipped from V and 3 bases from J, the junction kept 7 bases outside the gene matches. The CDR3 contains 14 residues. CDR3 protein: CASSRPTGNYEQYF. CDR3 nucleotide sequence: TGTGCCAGCAGCCGACCGACAGGGAACTACGAGCAGTACTTC.

The rearrangement links TRBV11-2 to TRBJ2-2; 9 bases match TRBD2. Germline V gene sequence: CDR1 SGHAT, CDR2 FQNNGV. The CDR3 is 15 amino acids. J lost 5 bases, V lost 3 bases, and 4 bases had no gene match. The CDR3 nucleotides are TGTGCCAGCAGCTTTAGGACTAGCGCTACCGGGGAGCTGTTTTTT. It translates to CASSFRTSATGELFF.

The chain combines TRBV18 with TRBJ2-7; 8 bases agree with TRBD1. This CDR3 spans 13 amino acids. The V segment lost 7 bases and the J segment 3 bases; nucleotides outside the gene matches: 5. Looked up from germline, CDR1 is KGHSH and CDR2 is LQKENI. CDR3 nucleotides: TGTGCCAGCTTGGACAGGGCACTCTACGAGCAGTACGTC. Protein sequence: CASLDRALYEQYV.

The chain links TRBV4-1 to TRBJ2-1; the D is unclear. The germline CDR1 and CDR2 sequences are MGHRA and YSYEKL. This CDR3 comprises 14 residues. Trimming shortened V by 3 bases and J by 4 bases, and 10 bases separated the two germline ends. Here the CDR3 DNA reads TGCGCCAGCAGCCACTTGACTGATTACAATGAGCAGTTCTTC. Its translation is CASSHLTDYNEQFF.

This chain joins TRBV6-6 and TRBJ1-1, with D possibly being TRBD1 (5 bases). With 3 bases removed from V and 8 bases from J, the gap between germline ends came to 10 bases. The CDR3 runs to 12 residues. CDR1 is MNHNY, CDR2 SVGAGI, per germline (reference sequence). The CDR3 nucleotides read TGTGCCAGCAGTTATTCGAGGGGCGAAGCTTTCTTT. Amino acids: CASSYSRGEAFF.

This clone appeared a single time. The chain links TRBV2 to TRBJ1-2; D gene unclear. Germline CDR1 reads SNHLY; CDR2 reads FYNNEI. The length of the CDR3 is 15 residues. V was trimmed by 0 bases and J by 4 bases, leaving 12 bases between them. The chain's CDR3 is CASSEALWDGYGYTF. The CDR3 DNA is TGTGCCAGCAGTGAAGCGCTATGGGATGGCTATGGCTACACCTTC.

The rearrangement uses TRBV7-2 and TRBJ2-6, with D possibly TRBD2 on 6 matching bases. CDR3 length equals 15 residues. The germline V gene encodes CDR1 SGHTA and CDR2 FQGNSA. Trimming stripped 5 bases from V and 2 bases from J, with 10 bases between. The CDR3 nucleotides read TGTGCCAGCAGCGTTAGGGAGGCTGGGGCCAACGTCCTGACTTTC. This translates into CASSVREAGANVLTF.

This clone was seen a few times. The chain joins TRBV5-4 to TRBJ1-1; weak D call: TRBD1 (6 bases). V lost 2 bases and J 0 bases, leaving 8 bases between the germline ends. CDR3 length: 14 amino acids. Germline CDR1 and CDR2: SGHNT and YYREEE (reference sequence). The CDR3 spells CASSLGGMNTEAFF. CDR3 nucleotides: TGTGCCAGCAGCTTAGGGGGGATGAACACTGAAGCTTTCTTT.

The chain employs TRBV5-1 and TRBJ2-5; 10 positions match TRBD1. CDR1 and CDR2 (germline): SGHRS, YFSETQ. The CDR3 is 16 amino acids. V lost 2 bases and J lost 3; bases outside the gene matches: 7. The CDR3 loop is CASSFLPGQGKETQYF. The DNA for the CDR3 is TGCGCCAGCAGCTTCCTTCCGGGACAGGGGAAAGAGACCCAGTACTTC.

V and J are TRBV5-1 and TRBJ1-4; no clear D. The CDR3 runs to 14 residues. Trimming left V 4 bases short and J 8 bases short, with 15 bases between. From germline, CDR1 is SGHRS and CDR2 YFSETQ. In DNA form, the CDR3 reads TGCGCCAGCAGCCGGGCGGGCAGGACCGAAAAACTGTTTTTT. Amino acid sequence: CASSRAGRTEKLFF.